Following are 20 T cell receptor beta chains from one sample sequenced in a study of T cells in women clearing cervical HPV infection. Only in-frame clones appear in the TCRdb table, and some are missing; sequencing was by immunoSEQ multiplex PCR. Recorded for this sample: 25,000 to 35,000 clones. The sample comprised blood buffy coat. All receptors derive from a woman between 18 and 70 years old with a cervical HPV16 infection that either progressed to CIN3+ or cleared (not recorded which).

As to this clone: The read ends 3 residues before the CDR3 terminus; that terminus is restored from the germline J gene. The genes are TRBV19 and TRBJ2-7; the D is unclear. The CDR3 extends over 13 amino acids. Germline V gene lookup returns CDR1 LNHDA and CDR2 SQIVND (reference sequence). V was trimmed by 1 base and J by 1 base, leaving 5 bases between them. The DNA read from the CDR3 is TGTGCCAGTAGTATAGGCGAGTCCTACGAG. It is translated as CASSIGESYE. The entire CDR3 protein reads CASSIGESYEQYF.

Here the CDR3 reads CASSLNYYDYTF. The part of the CDR3 DNA that was read is TGTGCCAGCAGCTTGAACTACTACGAC. V and J are TRBV7-9 and TRBJ1-2, with no clear D. Read data end 3 residues before the CDR3 end; the end is taken from the germline J gene. Germline V gene data show CDR1 as SEHNR and CDR2 as FQNEAQ (reference sequence). This CDR3 is 12 amino acids long.

About this clone itself: The read terminates 3 residues ahead of where the CDR3 ends, so the germline J gene completes it. The V gene is TRBV2, the J gene TRBJ1-2, with TRBD1 as a possible D gene (6 bases). Germline V gene lookup returns CDR1 SNHLY and CDR2 FYNNEI. V lost 7 bases and J lost 2, with 11 bases in between. This CDR3 spans 13 amino acids. This CDR3 reads CASTLDRNYGYTF. CDR3 DNA, as far as it was read: TGTGCCAGCACCCTCGACAGGAACTATGGC.

With regard to this clone: The missing CDR3 end, 3 residues past where the read stops, is filled in from the germline J gene. The chain recombines TRBV18 with TRBJ2-3; the D gene is possibly TRBD2 (6 bases). The CDR3 covers 15 residues. Germline V CDR1 and CDR2: KGHSH, LQKENI. CDR3 sequence: CASSPGRGIGETQYF. CDR3 bases read: TGTGCCAGCTCCCCCGGGCGGGGTATAGGAGAGACG.

About this clone: The read comes to an end 3 residues before the CDR3 does, leaving the germline J gene to fill in the end. V usage is TRBV20-1 and J usage is TRBJ1-2, with D perhaps TRBD1 (5 bases). Trimming stripped 4 bases from V and 2 bases from J, with 17 bases between. The CDR3 loop spans 15 amino acids. Germline V gives CDR1 DFQATT, CDR2 SNEGSKA (reference sequence). CDR3 sequence reads: CSAIGAQTANYGYTF. Incomplete CDR3 DNA: TGCAGTGCTATTGGGGCCCAAACCGCGAACTATGGC.

CDR3 DNA (partial): TGTGCCAGCAGCCCAGGACAGGGATCAGATACG. It codes for CASSPGQGSDT. The entire CDR3 sequence reads CASSPGQGSDTQYF. The V call is TRBV4-2, the J call TRBJ2-3; 8 bases map to TRBD1. The CDR3 extends 3 residues past the end of the read, so its final part is completed from the germline J gene. The CDR3 is 14 amino acids. Trimming removed 4 bases from V and 4 bases from J; junction bases left unmatched: 4. CDR1 and CDR2 from the germline V gene are LGHNA and YNFKEQ.

As for this clone: The CDR3 end is not reached by the read, which stops 3 residues before it; the germline J gene fills it in. The chain recombines TRBV19 with TRBJ1-2; 10 bases are a match to TRBD1. The CDR3 is 15 amino acids. Germline loops: CDR1 LNHDA, CDR2 SQIVND (reference sequence). The CDR3 is CASSIDRGLSYDYTF. The CDR3 bases that were read are TGTGCCAGTAGTATCGACAGGGGGCTGAGCTACGAC.

On this clone: The read falls 3 residues short of the CDR3 end, and the missing part is taken from the germline J gene. This chain connects TRBV12-3 or TRBV12-4 to TRBJ2-1; 15 bases fit TRBD2. The CDR3 contains 16 residues. The J segment lost 8 bases and the V segment lost 6 bases, leaving 8 bases of the junction unmatched. CDR3 residues: CASSHGLAGGPDEQFF. The sequenced CDR3 bases are TGTGCCAGCAGCCACGGACTAGCGGGGGGGCCTGATGAG.

Turning to this clone: The sequence runs out 3 residues before the end of the CDR3; the remainder is reconstructed from the germline J gene. This chain uses TRBV7-2 with TRBJ1-2, with a tentative D call TRBD1 (5 bases). V lost 5 bases and J lost 5, with 15 bases in between. This CDR3 spans 14 amino acids. Germline V gene lookup returns CDR1 SGHTA and CDR2 FQGNSA. CDR3 DNA, as far as it was read: TGTGCCAGCAGCCAGATTTATAGACAGTATGGC. Translating gives CASSQIYRQYG. The entire CDR3 protein reads CASSQIYRQYGYTF.

Of note for this clone: The read gets to within 3 residues of the CDR3 end, and the germline J gene fills in the rest. The V and J genes are TRBV7-3 and TRBJ2-3; 9 nucleotides match TRBD2. The CDR3 contains 15 residues. V was clipped by 1 base and J by 5 bases; unmatched bases: 4. Germline V lookup: CDR1 SGHTA, CDR2 FQGTGA. CDR3 DNA (partial): TGTGCCAGCAGCTTAAATCCTAGCGGGGTAGATACG. Protein: CASSLNPSGVDT. The full CDR3 protein is CASSLNPSGVDTQYF.

As concerns this clone: The CDR3 goes on 3 residues after the read ends, and that part is filled in from the germline J gene. V is TRBV20-1 and J is TRBJ1-6; D may be TRBD1 (5 bases). Germline assignment: CDR1 DFQATT and CDR2 SNEGSKA (reference sequence). This CDR3 contains 16 residues. V lost 0 bases to trimming and J lost 9 bases, with 18 bases between them. The part of the CDR3 DNA that was read is TGCAGTGCTAGAGATACCCGGGCAGGGAATTTTTCACCC. It encodes CSARDTRAGNFSP. The complete CDR3 sequence is CSARDTRAGNFSPLHF.

The chain's CDR3 is CASSLEYRGYGYTF. Incomplete CDR3 DNA: TGCGCCAGCAGCTTGGAGTACAGGGGCTATGGC. This chain joins TRBV5-1 and TRBJ1-2; 7 bases fit TRBD1. The observed sequence ends 3 residues before the CDR3 terminus, with the missing tail filled in from the germline J gene. From germline, CDR1 is SGHRS and CDR2 YFSETQ. J gave up 4 bases and V 0 bases, and 3 bases lay outside the gene matches. This CDR3 comprises 14 residues.

For this clone: The missing CDR3 end, 3 residues past where the read stops, is filled in from the germline J gene. The chain is built from TRBV19 and TRBJ1-1; perhaps TRBD1 as D (6 bases). The germline V gene has CDR1 LNHDA and CDR2 SQIVND (reference sequence). The CDR3 has 13 residues. Trimming took 6 bases from V and 4 from J, leaving 12 bases between them. The CDR3 bases that were read are TGTGCCAGTAGCCTTACAGGGACCACTGAA. Its protein is CASSLTGTTE. The whole CDR3 protein is CASSLTGTTEAFF.

Worth noting for this clone: The CDR3 end is not reached by the read, which stops 3 residues before it; the germline J gene fills it in. The chain uses TRBV7-3 and TRBJ2-2, with D perhaps matching TRBD2 (5 bases). V gave up 0 bases and J gave up 0 bases, with 11 bases separating them. Looked up from germline, CDR1 is SGHTA and CDR2 is FQGTGA. The CDR3 has 17 amino acids. CDR3 bases read: TGTGCCAGCAGCTTAACGGCTAGCCTCGCGAACACCGGGGAG. This sequence encodes CASSLTASLANTGE. The CDR3 reads in full as CASSLTASLANTGELFF.

For this clone: The read halts 3 residues ahead of the CDR3 end, with the missing end drawn from the germline J gene. This chain uses TRBV6-1 with TRBJ2-5; no clear D. From germline, CDR1 is MNHNS and CDR2 SASEGT. This CDR3 is 15 amino acids long. Trimming pared 4 bases from V and 5 bases from J, leaving 17 bases between. The CDR3 region is CASSAQKTLLETQYF. CDR3 DNA (partial): TGTGCCAGCAGTGCCCAGAAGACATTATTGGAGACC.

To note about this clone: The read comes to an end 3 residues before the CDR3 does, leaving the germline J gene to fill in the end. The chain is built from TRBV19 and TRBJ2-2; 13 bases agree with TRBD2. Trimming at V came to 4 bases and at J to 8 bases, leaving 4 bases not matched to a gene. This CDR3 region has 15 residues. Looked up from germline, CDR1 is LNHDA and CDR2 is SQIVND (reference sequence). The DNA read from the CDR3 is TGTGCCAGTAGTACGGGGACTAGCGGGGCTGGGGAG. Translated, it gives CASSTGTSGAGE. The full-length CDR3 reads as CASSTGTSGAGELFF.

Turning to this clone: The sequenced fragment ends 3 residues before the CDR3 boundary, so the rest is inferred from the germline J gene. The gene calls are TRBV30 and TRBJ1-5; 7 nucleotides align to TRBD1. CDR1 is GTSNPN and CDR2 is SVGIG in the germline V gene (reference sequence). V lost 5 bases to trimming and J lost 7 bases; unmatched junction nucleotides: 8. The CDR3 loop spans 13 amino acids. The CDR3 sequence: CAWGRQGGQPQHF. Partial CDR3 DNA: TGTGCCTGGGGAAGACAGGGCGGACAGCCC.

The CDR3 bases that were read are TGTGCCAGCAGCTGGGGACAGCCTGGTGGAAACACC. It is translated as CASSWGQPGGNT. The whole CDR3 sequence is CASSWGQPGGNTIYF. The V call is TRBV5-8, the J call TRBJ1-3; 7 bases map to TRBD1. The read gets to within 3 residues of the CDR3 end, and the germline J gene fills in the rest. CDR1 and CDR2 from the germline V gene are SGHTS and YDEGEE. This CDR3 spans 15 amino acids. Germline trimming cut 3 bases from V and 3 bases from J; bases unmatched to any gene: 6.

As for this clone: Read data end 3 residues before the CDR3 end; the end is taken from the germline J gene. The chain uses TRBV7-2 and TRBJ2-5; no definite D call. Germline CDR1 is SGHTA and CDR2 is FQGNSA. There are 13 residues in the CDR3. V was clipped by 1 base and J by 5 bases, with 8 bases between them. The sequenced part of the CDR3 DNA is TGTGCCAGCAGCTTAGGCCCCAGTGAGACC. Translating it yields CASSLGPSET. The whole CDR3 region reads CASSLGPSETQYF.

About this clone: The read stops 3 residues short of the end of the CDR3; the missing end is completed from the germline J gene. The genes are TRBV20-1 and TRBJ1-1; D is unresolved. The CDR3 covers 14 residues. V was trimmed by 5 bases and J by 0 bases, leaving 13 bases between them. Germline lookup yields CDR1 DFQATT and CDR2 SNEGSKA (reference sequence). CDR3 loop: CSAPYGLMNTEAFF. Partial CDR3 DNA: TGCAGTGCTCCCTACGGGTTGATGAACACTGAA.